This T cell receptor beta chain was captured in a study of T cells in Graves' hyperthyroidism and ophthalmopathy. Study overall: Blood was drawn when the patient was first diagnosed and still untreated. Study-level points and caveats: Blood also held most thyroid clonotypes expanded beyond 0.001. From stable hyperthyroidism, ophthalmopathy was separated by a 13 V-J model.

Uncontrolled infection, other autoimmune disease, pregnancy or lactation disqualified patients from enrolment. This CDR3 contains 12 residues. Germline V gene lookup returns CDR1 SNHLY and CDR2 FYNNEI. Trimming took 8 bases from V and 0 from J, leaving 8 bases between them. For this clonotype: Its antigen is as yet unknown.

Amplified TCR beta CDR3 regions came from RNA transcripts. TCR CDR3 regions were first amplified by RT-PCR with HTBI primers. TCRdb analysed the multiplex PCR reads with MiXCR anew, one entry per CDR3 protein. The data show about 640,000 distinct CDR3 sequences, 20% seen once. This TCR derives from a man aged 25 to 45 with Graves' ophthalmopathy. The V call is TRBV2, the J call TRBJ2-7, with D perhaps matching TRBD2 (6 bases). Sequenced input: blood. The chain's CDR3 is CASGTLSYEQYF. The CDR3 DNA reads as TGTGCCAGCGGGACTCTCTCCTACGAGCAGTACTTC.